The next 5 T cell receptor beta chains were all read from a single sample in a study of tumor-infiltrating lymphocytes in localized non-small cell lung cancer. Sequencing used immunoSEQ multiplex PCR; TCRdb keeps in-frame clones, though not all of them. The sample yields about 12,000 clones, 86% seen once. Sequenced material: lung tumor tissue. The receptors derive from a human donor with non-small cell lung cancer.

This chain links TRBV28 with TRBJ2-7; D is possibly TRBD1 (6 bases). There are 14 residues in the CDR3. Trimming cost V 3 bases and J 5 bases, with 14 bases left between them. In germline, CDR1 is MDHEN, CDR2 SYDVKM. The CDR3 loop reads CASSLGNRVDEQYF. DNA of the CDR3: TGTGCCAGCAGTTTGGGGAACAGGGTAGACGAGCAGTACTTC. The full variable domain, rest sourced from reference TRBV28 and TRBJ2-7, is DVKVTQSSRYLVKRTGEKVFLECVQDMDHENMFWYRQDPGLGLRLIYFSYDVKMKEKGDIPEGYSVSREKKERFSLILESASTNQTSMYLCASSLGNRVDEQYFGPGTRLTVT.

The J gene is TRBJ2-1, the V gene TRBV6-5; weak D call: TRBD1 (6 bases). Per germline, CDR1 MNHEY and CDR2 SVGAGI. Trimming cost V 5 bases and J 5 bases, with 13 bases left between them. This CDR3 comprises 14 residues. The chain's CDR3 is CASSPRTANNEQFF. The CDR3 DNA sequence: TGTGCCAGCAGTCCAAGGACAGCTAACAATGAGCAGTTCTTC.

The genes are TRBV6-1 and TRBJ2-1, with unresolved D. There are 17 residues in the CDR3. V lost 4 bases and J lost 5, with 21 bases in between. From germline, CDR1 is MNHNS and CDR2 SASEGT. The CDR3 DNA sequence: TGTGCCAGCAGTGCCCATGCGTTGTTGGCTAGAGACAATGAGCAGTTCTTC. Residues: CASSAHALLARDNEQFF.

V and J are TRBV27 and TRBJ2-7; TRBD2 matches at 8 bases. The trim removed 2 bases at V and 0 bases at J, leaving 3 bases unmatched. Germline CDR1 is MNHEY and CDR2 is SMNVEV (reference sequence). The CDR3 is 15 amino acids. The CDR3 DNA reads TGTGCCAGCAGTTTACTGACTAGCGTCTCCTACGAGCAGTACTTC. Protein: CASSLLTSVSYEQYF.

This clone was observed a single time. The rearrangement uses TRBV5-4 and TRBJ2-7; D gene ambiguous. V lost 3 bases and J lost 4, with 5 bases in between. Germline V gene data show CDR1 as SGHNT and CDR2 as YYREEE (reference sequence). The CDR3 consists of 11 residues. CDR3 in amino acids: CASSSLYEQYF. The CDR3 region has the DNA TGTGCCAGCAGCTCGCTGTACGAGCAGTACTTC.